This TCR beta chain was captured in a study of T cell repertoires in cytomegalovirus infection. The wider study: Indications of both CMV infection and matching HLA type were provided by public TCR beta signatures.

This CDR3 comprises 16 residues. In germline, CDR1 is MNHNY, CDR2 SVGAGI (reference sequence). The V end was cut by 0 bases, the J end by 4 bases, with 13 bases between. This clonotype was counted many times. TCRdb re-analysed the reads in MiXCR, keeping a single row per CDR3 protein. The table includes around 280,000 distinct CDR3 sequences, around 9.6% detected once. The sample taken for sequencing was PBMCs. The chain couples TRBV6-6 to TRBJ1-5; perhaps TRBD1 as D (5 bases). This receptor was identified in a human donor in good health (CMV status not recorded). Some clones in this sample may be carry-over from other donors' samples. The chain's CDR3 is CASSYSSSGSNQPQHF. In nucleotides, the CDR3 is TGTGCCAGCAGTTACTCGAGCTCAGGGTCGAATCAGCCCCAGCATTTT.